This passage covers 23 T cell receptor beta chains from one sample sequenced in a study of control samples from healthy donors and cancer patients (dated by TCRdb to about 2020). The method was the immunoSEQ multiplex PCR assay. Imported from immuneACCESS, the table was reduced by TCRdb to in-frame sequences with V and J called. These copies leave out some clones; in studies compared against another copy, an unresolved V gene accounts for under half, and the cause of the remainder is not known. The sample data list tens of thousands of clones, and roughly 89% of these were observed just once. Approximately 14% of the sample is in the top ten clones. What was sequenced was blood. The receptors shown here come from a man aged 25 to 40 in good health.

This chain connects TRBV12-3 or TRBV12-4 to TRBJ2-7; maybe TRBD1 (5 bases). CDR3 size: 12 residues. Trimming pared 2 bases from V and 9 bases from J, leaving 11 bases between. This chain's CDR3 is CASSLTGPAQYF. The DNA of the CDR3 is TGTGCCAGCAGTTTAACAGGCCCGGCGCAGTACTTC.

The chain couples TRBV6-5 to TRBJ2-7, with unresolved D. Between the trimmed V and J ends, which lost 10 bases and 2 bases, there was a span of 18 bases. This CDR3 spans 14 amino acids. In germline, CDR1 is MNHEY, CDR2 SVGAGI. In DNA, the CDR3 is TGTGCCACCCGTCCTGTTACATTTACCTACGAGCAGTACTTC. Its translation is CATRPVTFTYEQYF.

This rearrangement joins TRBV7-9 to TRBJ1-1, with a weak D call TRBD1 (5 bases). Trimming removed 1 base at V and 0 bases at J, with 12 bases between. This CDR3 is built from 16 residues. CDR1 and CDR2 from the germline V gene are SEHNR and FQNEAQ (reference sequence). CDR3 amino acids: CASSLGTGRLNTEAFF. The CDR3 DNA is TGTGCCAGCAGCTTAGGGACGGGACGGCTGAACACTGAAGCTTTCTTT. Together with reference TRBV7-9 and TRBJ1-1, the CDR3 gives the full variable domain: DTGVSQNPRHKITKRGQNVTFRCDPISEHNRLYWYRQTLGQGPEFLTYFQNEAQLEKSRLLSDRFSAERPKGSFSTLEIQRTEQGDSAMYLCASSLGTGRLNTEAFFGQGTRLTVV.

The chain combines TRBV5-1 with TRBJ2-1; 7 bases line up with TRBD1. The ends lost 0 bases at V and 8 bases at J; junction bases unmatched: 8. There are 15 residues in the CDR3. The germline V gene encodes CDR1 SGHRS and CDR2 YFSETQ. The CDR3 region is CASSLDRGHLDEQFF. The CDR3 nucleotides are TGCGCCAGCAGCTTGGACAGGGGACATTTGGATGAGCAGTTCTTC.

The chain is built from TRBV19 and TRBJ2-7; D may be TRBD1 (5 bases). Germline loops: CDR1 LNHDA, CDR2 SQIVND (reference sequence). Trimming cost V 9 bases and J 0 bases, with 12 bases left between them. This CDR3 spans 13 amino acids. The CDR3 region has the DNA TGTGCCAGGTACAGGAAGAGCTCCTACGAGCAGTACTTC. As protein: CARYRKSSYEQYF.

Here the CDR3 reads CASSSGQDTEQFF. The CDR3 DNA follows: TGTGCCAGCAGCTCGGGACAGGACACTGAGCAGTTCTTC. The gene calls are TRBV12-3 or TRBV12-4 and TRBJ2-1, with 8 positions matching TRBD1. Trimming at V came to 6 bases and at J to 9 bases, leaving 7 bases not matched to a gene. This CDR3 region has 13 residues.

In its sample, this clone was seen once. The chain joins TRBV25-1 to TRBJ1-1; D is ambiguous. The CDR3 contains 13 residues. Looked up from germline, CDR1 is MGHDK and CDR2 is SYGVNS. V shed 5 bases and J shed 1 base, with 8 bases lying between them. The chain's CDR3 is CASSPNGNTEAFF. The CDR3 DNA follows: TGTGCCAGCAGTCCAAACGGGAACACTGAAGCTTTCTTT.

V and J are TRBV28 and TRBJ1-5; D is ambiguous. The CDR3 is made up of 13 amino acids. Trimming took off 8 bases at V and 0 bases at J, with 8 bases between the two ends. In germline, CDR1 is MDHEN, CDR2 SYDVKM. The chain's CDR3 is CASARDSNQPQHF. CDR3 sequence (DNA): TGTGCCAGCGCACGGGATAGCAATCAGCCCCAGCATTTT.

The chain has TRBV19 and TRBJ2-7, with TRBD2 matching 13 bases. There are 16 residues in the CDR3. The trim removed 7 bases at V and 5 bases at J, leaving 11 bases unmatched. Germline-derived CDR1 and CDR2 are LNHDA and SQIVND (reference sequence). CDR3: CASIQLTSGRCHEQYF. CDR3 nucleotides: TGTGCCAGTATTCAGTTGACTAGCGGGAGGTGCCACGAGCAGTACTTC.

V and J are TRBV19 and TRBJ2-1; 9 nucleotides match TRBD2. There are 15 residues in the CDR3. In germline, CDR1 is LNHDA, CDR2 SQIVND (reference sequence). The junction had 9 bases not matched to a gene; V was cut back by 5 bases and J by 7 bases. The CDR3: CASSAKTSGANEQFF. The DNA of the CDR3 is TGTGCCAGTAGTGCCAAGACTAGCGGAGCAAATGAGCAGTTCTTC.

The CDR3 nucleotides are TGTGCCAGCACCGTGGAGGGGGGGGCTGAAGCTTTCTTT. Translated, it gives CASTVEGGAEAFF. The rearrangement joins TRBV6-5 to TRBJ1-1; D is perhaps TRBD1 (6 bases). The V gene lost 7 bases and the J gene lost 6 bases, with 15 bases spanning the gap. The CDR3 contains 13 residues. CDR1 and CDR2 (germline): MNHEY, SVGAGI.

This clone showed up just once. This rearrangement joins TRBV28 to TRBJ1-5; 7 positions match TRBD1. This CDR3 has 14 residues. Trimming removed 5 bases from V and 6 bases from J; junction bases left unmatched: 7. Germline values: CDR1 MDHEN, CDR2 SYDVKM. CDR3 bases: TGTGCCAGCAGTACCACAGGGGATAGTCAGCCCCAGCATTTT. This gives the protein CASSTTGDSQPQHF.

The J gene is TRBJ1-2, the V gene TRBV4-1; D uncertain. The CDR3 contains 13 residues. The V gene lost 4 bases and the J gene lost 6 bases, with 12 bases spanning the gap. Germline CDR1 and CDR2: MGHRA and YSYEKL. The DNA for the CDR3 is TGCGCCAGCAGCCGGGTTCTCCTCCATGGCTACACCTTC. Translation: CASSRVLLHGYTF.

This rearrangement joins TRBV6-5 to TRBJ2-7; D unclear. V lost 5 bases and J 0 bases, leaving 14 bases between the germline ends. Germline V gene lookup returns CDR1 MNHEY and CDR2 SVGAGI. The length of the CDR3 is 15 residues. DNA of the CDR3: TGTGCCAGCAGTCAGTCAGATTTTGTCTCCTACGAGCAGTACTTC. Its protein product is CASSQSDFVSYEQYF.

The V and J genes are TRBV5-1 and TRBJ1-1, with D hard to call. V dropped 0 bases and J dropped 8 bases, with 17 bases sitting between them. The germline CDR1 and CDR2 sequences are SGHRS and YFSETQ. This CDR3 contains 15 residues. The CDR3 is CASSLGGGGPPEAFF. CDR3 nucleotide sequence: TGCGCCAGCAGCTTGGGTGGAGGAGGTCCCCCGGAAGCTTTCTTT.

This chain joins TRBV4-1 and TRBJ2-7, with a tentative D call TRBD1 (5 bases). This CDR3 has 15 amino acids. Looked up from germline, CDR1 is MGHRA and CDR2 is YSYEKL. V was shortened by 4 bases and J by 0 bases, with 13 bases between the two germline ends. CDR3 in amino acids: CASSPRPGLSYEQYF. The CDR3 bases are TGCGCCAGCAGCCCCCGCCCAGGGCTCTCCTACGAGCAGTACTTC.

V is TRBV6-5 and J is TRBJ2-5; D is possibly TRBD2 (6 bases). Germline CDR1 and CDR2: MNHEY and SVGAGI. This CDR3 has 13 residues. V was trimmed by 6 bases and J by 2 bases, leaving 10 bases between them. The CDR3 sequence is CASSPGRQETQYF. CDR3 coding DNA: TGTGCCAGCAGCCCCGGGAGACAAGAGACCCAGTACTTC.

This clone was counted a single time. The genes are TRBV29-1 and TRBJ2-5; D is tentatively TRBD1 or TRBD2 (5 bases each). V lost 8 bases, J lost 5 bases, and 12 bases lay in between. Germline V gives CDR1 SQVTM, CDR2 ANQGSEA. The CDR3 is made up of 11 amino acids. This chain's CDR3 is CSPRDGETQYF. CDR3 bases: TGCAGCCCCCGGGACGGGGAGACCCAGTACTTC.

V and J are TRBV7-3 and TRBJ2-5; D is possibly TRBD1 or TRBD2 (7 bases each). V was pared by 1 base and J by 5 bases, with 14 bases between. Germline CDR1 reads SGHTA; CDR2 reads FQGTGA. This CDR3 is built from 15 residues. The CDR3 DNA reads TGTGCCAGCAGCTTAAGTACAGGGGAGGGTGAGACCCAGTACTTC. Translation gives CASSLSTGEGETQYF. Full variable domain (outside the CDR3, taken from reference TRBV7-3 and TRBJ2-5): GAGVSQTPSNKVTEKGKYVELRCDPISGHTALYWYRQSLGQGPEFLIYFQGTGAADDSGLPNDRFFAVRPEGSVSTLKIQRTERGDSAVYLCASSLSTGEGETQYFGPGTRLLVL.

Only a few counts were recorded for this clone. V gene TRBV11-1 combines with J gene TRBJ1-1, with D maybe TRBD1 (5 bases). With 1 base removed from V and 2 bases from J, the gap between germline ends came to 11 bases. Looked up from germline, CDR1 is SGHAT and CDR2 is FQDESV (reference sequence). The CDR3 has 15 amino acids. CDR3 sequence: CASSLDRSYNTEAFF. CDR3 nucleotide sequence: TGTGCCAGCAGCTTAGACAGGTCATACAACACTGAAGCTTTCTTT.

The chain uses TRBV12-3 or TRBV12-4 and TRBJ2-7; TRBD2 might be the D (5 bases). CDR3 length: 12 amino acids. Trimming took 4 bases from V and 10 from J, leaving 14 bases between them. The CDR3 region is CASSSTLSAQYF. As DNA, the CDR3 is TGTGCCAGCAGTTCCACCCTTAGCGCTCAGTACTTC.

The DNA for the CDR3 is TGTGCCAGCAGTCGAACGGACAGTTATGGCTACACCTTC. Translation: CASSRTDSYGYTF. The rearrangement joins TRBV6-6 to TRBJ1-2; tentative D call: TRBD1 (6 bases). The CDR3 runs to 13 residues. The V end lost 5 bases, the J end lost 5 bases, and 12 bases lay between the germline ends. Germline lookup yields CDR1 MNHNY and CDR2 SVGAGI (reference sequence).

J is TRBJ1-1 and V is TRBV5-1, with D unclear. Germline V gene lookup returns CDR1 SGHRS and CDR2 YFSETQ. This CDR3 comprises 13 residues. V dropped 4 bases and J dropped 1 base, with 8 bases sitting between them. CDR3 loop: CASSIQENTEAFF. CDR3 nucleotides: TGCGCCAGCAGCATCCAGGAGAACACTGAAGCTTTCTTT.